The subject of this entry is one T cell receptor (beta chain). Its target is unknown. The source of the sample is a study of T cell responses to AZD1222 COVID-19 vaccine. Whole-study results and caveats: A rise in Spike-specific TCR breadth and depth followed two AZD1222 doses. There were repertoire samples only from the period after the peak T cell response. Among the donors, most were white British and more were female, and clonal diversity was possibly underestimated.

Generated by immunoSEQ multiplex PCR, the TCRdb table keeps only in-frame clones and is missing some. The top ten clones hold less than 4.5% of a sample with about 66,000 clones, around three quarters of them seen once. The clonotype was recovered from an adult who received the AZD1222 COVID-19 vaccine. The material was peripheral blood, obtained 28 days after the second AZD1222 dose.

The CDR3 region is CASSSQGEWVETQYF. CDR3 DNA sequence: TGCGCCAGCAGCTCTCAGGGGGAATGGGTAGAGACCCAGTACTTC. The chain uses TRBV5-1 and TRBJ2-5, with TRBD1 matching over 7 bases. The V gene's germline CDR1 is SGHRS and CDR2 YFSETQ. V was clipped by 3 bases and J by 4 bases; unmatched bases: 9. This CDR3 comprises 15 residues.